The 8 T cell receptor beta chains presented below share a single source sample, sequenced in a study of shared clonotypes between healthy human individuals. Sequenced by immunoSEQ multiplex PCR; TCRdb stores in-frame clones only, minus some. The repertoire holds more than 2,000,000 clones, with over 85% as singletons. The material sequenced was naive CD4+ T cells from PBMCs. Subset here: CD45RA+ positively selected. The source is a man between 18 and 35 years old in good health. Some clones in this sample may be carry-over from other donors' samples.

As DNA, the CDR3 is TGTGCCAGCAGCTTGGCCCCTAGCGACAATGAGCAGTTCTTC. Translation: CASSLAPSDNEQFF. The V call is TRBV5-4, the J call TRBJ2-1, with D possibly matching TRBD2 (6 bases). The CDR3 loop spans 14 amino acids. Germline V gene data show CDR1 as SGHNT and CDR2 as YYREEE (reference sequence). Trimming removed 0 bases at V and 5 bases at J, with 9 bases between.

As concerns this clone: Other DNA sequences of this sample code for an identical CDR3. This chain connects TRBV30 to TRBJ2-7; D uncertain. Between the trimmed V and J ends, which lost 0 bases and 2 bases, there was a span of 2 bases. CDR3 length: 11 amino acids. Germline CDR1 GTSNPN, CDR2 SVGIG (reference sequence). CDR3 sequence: CAWSVAYEQYF. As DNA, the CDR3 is TGTGCCTGGAGTGTCGCCTACGAGCAGTACTTC.

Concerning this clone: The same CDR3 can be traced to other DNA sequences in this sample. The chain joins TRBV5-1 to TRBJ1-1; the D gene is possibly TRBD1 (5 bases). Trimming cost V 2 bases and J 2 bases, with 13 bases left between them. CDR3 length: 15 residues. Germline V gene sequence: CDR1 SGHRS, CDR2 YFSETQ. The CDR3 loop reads CASSFGGAGNTEAFF. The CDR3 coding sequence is TGCGCCAGCAGCTTCGGAGGGGCAGGAAACACTGAAGCTTTCTTT.

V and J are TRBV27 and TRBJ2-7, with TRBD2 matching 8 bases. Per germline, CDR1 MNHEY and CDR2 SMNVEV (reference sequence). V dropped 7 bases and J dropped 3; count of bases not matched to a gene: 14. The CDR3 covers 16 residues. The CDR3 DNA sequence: TGTGCCAGCAAAAGAATGGCGGGGGGAACCTTCTACGAGCAGTACTTC. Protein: CASKRMAGGTFYEQYF.

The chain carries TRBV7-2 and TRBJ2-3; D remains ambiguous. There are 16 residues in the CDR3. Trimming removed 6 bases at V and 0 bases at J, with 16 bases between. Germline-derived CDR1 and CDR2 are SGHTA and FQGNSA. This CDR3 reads CASRRWSPLSTDTQYF. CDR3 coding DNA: TGTGCCAGCAGACGATGGAGTCCCCTTAGCACAGATACGCAGTATTTT.

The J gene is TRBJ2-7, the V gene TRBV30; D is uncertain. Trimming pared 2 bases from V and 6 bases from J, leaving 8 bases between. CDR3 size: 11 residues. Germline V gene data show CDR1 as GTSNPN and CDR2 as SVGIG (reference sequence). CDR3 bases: TGTGCCTGGAGTATAGTTGGCGAGCAGTACTTC. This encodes CAWSIVGEQYF.

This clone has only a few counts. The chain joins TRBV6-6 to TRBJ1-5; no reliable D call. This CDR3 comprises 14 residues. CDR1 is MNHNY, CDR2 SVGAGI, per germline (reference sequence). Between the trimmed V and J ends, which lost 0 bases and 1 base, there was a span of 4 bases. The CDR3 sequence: CASSYSASNQPQHF. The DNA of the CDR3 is TGTGCCAGCAGTTACTCGGCCAGCAATCAGCCCCAGCATTTT.

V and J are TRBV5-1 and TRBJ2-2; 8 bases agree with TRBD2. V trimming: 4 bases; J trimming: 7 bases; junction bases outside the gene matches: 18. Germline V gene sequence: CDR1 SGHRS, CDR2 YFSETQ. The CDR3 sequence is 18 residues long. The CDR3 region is CASSRYIAGPGAGGELFF. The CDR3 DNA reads TGCGCCAGCAGCCGTTACATAGCGGGACCAGGGGCCGGCGGGGAGCTGTTTTTT.